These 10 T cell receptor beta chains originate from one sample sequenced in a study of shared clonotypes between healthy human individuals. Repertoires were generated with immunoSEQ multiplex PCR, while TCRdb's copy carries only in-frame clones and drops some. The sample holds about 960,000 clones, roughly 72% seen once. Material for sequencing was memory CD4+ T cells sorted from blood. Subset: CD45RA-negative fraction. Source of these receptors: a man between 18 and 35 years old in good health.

The CDR3 DNA follows: TGCGCCAGCAGCCCCGGTGTAGCGGGGGGCAACAATGAGCAGTTCTTC. Protein sequence: CASSPGVAGGNNEQFF. The chain links TRBV5-1 to TRBJ2-1; TRBD2 matches at 10 bases. Germline assignment: CDR1 SGHRS and CDR2 YFSETQ. The CDR3 has 16 amino acids. The V segment lost 4 bases and the J segment 5 bases; nucleotides outside the gene matches: 9.

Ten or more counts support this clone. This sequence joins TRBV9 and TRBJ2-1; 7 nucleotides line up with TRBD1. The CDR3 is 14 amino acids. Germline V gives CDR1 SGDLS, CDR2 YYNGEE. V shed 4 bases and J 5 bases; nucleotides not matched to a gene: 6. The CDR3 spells CASSPQTGNNEQFF. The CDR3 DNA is TGTGCCAGCAGCCCACAGACAGGGAACAATGAGCAGTTCTTC.

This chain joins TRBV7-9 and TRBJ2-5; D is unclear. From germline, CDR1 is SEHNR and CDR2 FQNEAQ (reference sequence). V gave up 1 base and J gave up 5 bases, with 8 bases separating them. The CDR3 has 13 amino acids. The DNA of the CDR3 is TGTGCCAGCAGCTTAGGGGCCTTGGAGACCCAGTACTTC. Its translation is CASSLGALETQYF.

CDR3 in amino acids: CASNRAGTGELFF. CDR3 nucleotides: TGTGCCTCCAACCGAGCGGGCACCGGGGAGCTGTTTTTT. The chain has TRBV9 and TRBJ2-2, with TRBD2 as a possible D gene (6 bases). Germline-derived CDR1 and CDR2 are SGDLS and YYNGEE. This CDR3 contains 13 residues. The germline V and J ends were trimmed by 10 bases and 4 bases, with 14 bases remaining between them.

In nucleotides, the CDR3 is TGTGCCAGCGCCTTTCACGACTCTGGAAACACCATATATTTT. It specifies CASAFHDSGNTIYF. The genes are TRBV2 and TRBJ1-3; D unclear. Trimming cost V 8 bases and J 0 bases, with 11 bases left between them. CDR1 and CDR2 (germline): SNHLY, FYNNEI. CDR3 length equals 14 residues. The whole variable domain, filled in from reference TRBV2 and TRBJ1-3, reads EPEVTQTPSHQVTQMGQEVILRCVPISNHLYFYWYRQILGQKVEFLVSFYNNEISEKSEIFDDQFSVERPDGSNFTLKIRSTKLEDSAMYFCASAFHDSGNTIYFGEGSWLTVV.

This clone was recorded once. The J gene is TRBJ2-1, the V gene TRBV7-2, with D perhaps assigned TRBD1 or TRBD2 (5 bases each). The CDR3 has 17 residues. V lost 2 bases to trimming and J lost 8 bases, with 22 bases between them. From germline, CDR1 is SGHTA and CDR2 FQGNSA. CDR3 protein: CASSLPVGARVGHEQFF. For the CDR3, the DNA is TGTGCCAGCAGCTTACCCGTTGGGGCACGGGTGGGACATGAGCAGTTCTTC.

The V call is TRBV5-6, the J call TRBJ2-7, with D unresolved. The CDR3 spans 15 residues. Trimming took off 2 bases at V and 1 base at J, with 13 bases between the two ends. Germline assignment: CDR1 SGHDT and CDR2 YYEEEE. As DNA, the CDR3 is TGTGCCAGCAGCTTCGGACGGAGCTTATCCTACGAGCAGTACTTC. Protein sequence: CASSFGRSLSYEQYF. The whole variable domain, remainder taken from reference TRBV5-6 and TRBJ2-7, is DAGVTQSPTHLIKTRGQQVTLRCSPKSGHDTVSWYQQALGQGPQFIFQYYEEEERQRGNFPDRFSGHQFPNYSSELNVNALLLGDSALYLCASSFGRSLSYEQYFGPGTRLTVT.

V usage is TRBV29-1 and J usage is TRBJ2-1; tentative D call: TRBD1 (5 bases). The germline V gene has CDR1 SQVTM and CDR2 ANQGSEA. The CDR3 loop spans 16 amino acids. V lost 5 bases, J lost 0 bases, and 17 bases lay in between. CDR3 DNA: TGCAGCGTTTTGGGTTCGCGACAGAGCTCCTACAATGAGCAGTTCTTC. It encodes CSVLGSRQSSYNEQFF.

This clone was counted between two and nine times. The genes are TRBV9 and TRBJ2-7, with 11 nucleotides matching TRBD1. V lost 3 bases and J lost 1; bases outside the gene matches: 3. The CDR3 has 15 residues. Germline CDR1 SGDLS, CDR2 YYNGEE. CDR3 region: CASSAGTGGSYEQYF. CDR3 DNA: TGTGCCAGCAGCGCCGGGACAGGGGGTTCCTACGAGCAGTACTTC.

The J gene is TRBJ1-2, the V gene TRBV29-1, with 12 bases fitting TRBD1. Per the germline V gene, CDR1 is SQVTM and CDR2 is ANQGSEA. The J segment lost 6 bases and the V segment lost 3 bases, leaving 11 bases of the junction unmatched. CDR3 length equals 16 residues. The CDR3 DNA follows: TGCAGCGTTGAGAGGGGGACAGGGGGCGCCTCGGATGGCTACACCTTC. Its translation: CSVERGTGGASDGYTF.